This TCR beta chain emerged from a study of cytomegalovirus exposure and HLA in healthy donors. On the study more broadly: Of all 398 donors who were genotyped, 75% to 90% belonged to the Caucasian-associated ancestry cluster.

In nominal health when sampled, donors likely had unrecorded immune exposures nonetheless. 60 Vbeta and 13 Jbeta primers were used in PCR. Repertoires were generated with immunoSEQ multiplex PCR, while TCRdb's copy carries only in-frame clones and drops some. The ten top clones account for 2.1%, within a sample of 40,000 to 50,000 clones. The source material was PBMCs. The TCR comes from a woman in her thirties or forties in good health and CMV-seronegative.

CDR3 DNA sequence: TGTGCCAGCAGTTTTACGGGCTCTGGGGCCAACGTCCTGACTTTC. Translated: CASSFTGSGANVLTF. This sequence joins TRBV27 and TRBJ2-6; D ambiguous. The CDR3 spans 15 residues. Looked up from germline, CDR1 is MNHEY and CDR2 is SMNVEV (reference sequence). V shed 3 bases and J shed 0 bases, with 6 bases lying between them. The full variable domain, its missing parts supplied by reference TRBV27 and TRBJ2-6, is EAQVTQNPRYLITVTGKKLTVTCSQNMNHEYMSWYRQDPGLGLRQIYYSMNVEVTDKGDVPEGYKVSRKEKRNFPLILESPSPNQTSLYFCASSFTGSGANVLTFGAGSRLTVL.